Listed here are 10 T cell receptor beta chains from one sample, sequenced in a study of spatial heterogeneity in lung cancer. Broader study findings: One measure, the expanded intratumoral alpha and beta TCR count, tracked tumor mutation counts.

Their antigen targets remain unknown. TCRdb re-analysed the 5' RACE reads in MiXCR, keeping a single row per CDR3 protein. The repertoire holds about 10,000 distinct CDR3 sequences, more than 9.5% seen once, with over 30% in the top ten. The time point was: sample taken at primary tumor resection. The input for sequencing was lung tumor tissue, taken at surgery. These receptors were collected from a male donor with early-stage non-small cell lung cancer.

Ten or more counts support this clonotype. The J gene is TRBJ2-3, the V gene TRBV24-1; TRBD2 is a possible D gene (6 bases). Between the trimmed V and J ends, which lost 3 bases and 6 bases, there was a span of 12 bases. The V gene's germline CDR1 is KGHDR and CDR2 SFDVKD. The CDR3 runs 14 residues. The CDR3 is CATSDPRDSDTQYF. Here the CDR3 DNA reads TGTGCCACCAGTGATCCCCGGGACTCGGATACGCAGTATTTT.

The J gene is TRBJ1-2, the V gene TRBV5-1; D remains unclear. This CDR3 contains 14 residues. The V gene's germline CDR1 is SGHRS and CDR2 YFSETQ. V was trimmed by 0 bases and J by 2 bases, leaving 8 bases between them. CDR3: CASSLDSFNYGYTF. The CDR3, as DNA: TGCGCCAGCAGCTTGGACAGCTTCAACTATGGCTACACCTTC.

V is TRBV7-8 and J is TRBJ2-1; 9 positions match TRBD2. The CDR3 covers 15 residues. V lost 1 base to trimming and J lost 7 bases; unmatched junction nucleotides: 5. CDR1 is SGHVS, CDR2 FQNEAQ, per germline. DNA for the CDR3: TGTGCCAGCAGCTTAGTAGGCAGCGGGGGGAATGAGCAGTTCTTC. Protein product: CASSLVGSGGNEQFF.

V and J are TRBV28 and TRBJ2-2; 9 nucleotides match TRBD2. Unmatched junction bases numbered 7, after V lost 2 bases and J lost 9 bases. Germline loops: CDR1 MDHEN, CDR2 SYDVKM. CDR3 length: 15 amino acids. CDR3: CASSLMLAGKRELFF. CDR3 nucleotide sequence: TGTGCCAGCAGTTTAATGCTAGCGGGGAAGAGGGAGCTGTTTTTT.

CDR3 loop: CSARRTSNSNQPQHF. The DNA of the CDR3 is TGCAGTGCTAGACGGACAAGTAATAGCAATCAGCCCCAGCATTTT. The chain has TRBV20-1 and TRBJ1-5, with D maybe TRBD1 (5 bases). The CDR3 is 15 residues long. The germline gives CDR1 DFQATT, CDR2 SNEGSKA (reference sequence). The V end lost 2 bases, the J end lost 0 bases, and 11 bases lay between the germline ends.

V and J are TRBV20-1 and TRBJ2-1; tentative D call: TRBD2 (5 bases). Germline-derived CDR1 and CDR2 are DFQATT and SNEGSKA (reference sequence). V lost 0 bases and J 5 bases, leaving 5 bases between the germline ends. This CDR3 region has 12 residues. Here the CDR3 reads CSARDGNNEQFF. Written as DNA, the CDR3 is TGCAGTGCTAGAGACGGGAACAATGAGCAGTTCTTC.

This clonotype appeared a few times. The rearrangement uses TRBV7-2 and TRBJ1-2; 11 bases are a match to TRBD1. Per germline, CDR1 SGHTA and CDR2 FQGNSA. The CDR3 consists of 15 residues. V lost 3 bases and J lost 4; bases outside the gene matches: 4. DNA of the CDR3: TGTGCCAGCAGCTTGAGGACAGGGGGCGCCTATGGCTACACCTTC. Translation gives CASSLRTGGAYGYTF.

The table lists this clonotype with a few counts. The V gene is TRBV2, the J gene TRBJ1-2; TRBD1 matches 10 bases. Germline V gene sequence: CDR1 SNHLY, CDR2 FYNNEI. The J segment lost 6 bases and the V segment lost 5 bases, leaving 6 bases of the junction unmatched. CDR3 length equals 14 residues. CDR3: CASSRDRGRDGYTF. For the CDR3, the DNA is TGTGCCAGCAGTAGGGACAGGGGTAGAGATGGCTACACCTTC.

This clonotype was seen ten or more times. The chain uses TRBV14 and TRBJ1-5; 10 nucleotides align to TRBD1. V trimming: 0 bases; J trimming: 2 bases; junction bases outside the gene matches: 13. There are 20 residues in the CDR3. The germline CDR1 and CDR2 sequences are SGHDN and FVKESK. The CDR3 DNA sequence: TGTGCCAGCAGCCAAGAATTCGGGACAGGGGCTGCTAGCGGCAATCAGCCCCAGCATTTT. Residues: CASSQEFGTGAASGNQPQHF.

The genes are TRBV29-1 and TRBJ2-2; TRBD1 is a possible D gene (6 bases). CDR3 length equals 13 residues. CDR1 is SQVTM, CDR2 ANQGSEA, per germline. V was trimmed by 7 bases and J by 6 bases, leaving 15 bases between them. CDR3: CSAGTGIPGELFF. The CDR3 nucleotides read TGCAGCGCCGGAACAGGGATCCCCGGGGAGCTGTTTTTT.